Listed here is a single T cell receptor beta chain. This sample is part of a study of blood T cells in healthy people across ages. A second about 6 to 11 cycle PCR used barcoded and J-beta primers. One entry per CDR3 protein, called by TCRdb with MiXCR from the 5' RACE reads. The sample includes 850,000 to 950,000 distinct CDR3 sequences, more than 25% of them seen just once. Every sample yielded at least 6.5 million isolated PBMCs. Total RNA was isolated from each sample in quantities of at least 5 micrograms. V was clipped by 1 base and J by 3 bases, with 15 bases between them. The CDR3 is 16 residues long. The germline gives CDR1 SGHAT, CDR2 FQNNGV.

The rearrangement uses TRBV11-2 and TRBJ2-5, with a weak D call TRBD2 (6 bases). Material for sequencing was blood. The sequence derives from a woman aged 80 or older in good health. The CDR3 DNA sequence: TGTGCCAGCAGCTTAGGGGGAATAGCGGAAAAAGAGACCCAGTACTTC. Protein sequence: CASSLGGIAEKETQYF.